A single T cell receptor (beta chain) is shown here with its context. PCR was performed a second time for about 6 to 11 cycles using a sample-barcoded 5' primer and a J-beta primer mix. TCRdb itself ran the 5' RACE reads through MiXCR, one entry per CDR3 protein. The table lists 550,000 to 700,000 distinct CDR3 sequences, 25% to 30% of them singletons. This sample stems from a study of blood T cells in healthy people across ages. Trimming stripped 3 bases from V and 1 base from J, with 10 bases between. The CDR3 runs to 15 residues. The germline gives CDR1 LGHNA, CDR2 YNFKEQ. The amount of total RNA extracted per sample was at least 6 micrograms.

This clonotype originated in a woman aged 70 to 79 in good health. The sequenced sample consisted of blood. The chain joins TRBV4-2 to TRBJ1-5; maybe TRBD1 (6 bases). The CDR3 reads CASSHSGQSNQPQHF. The CDR3 nucleotides read TGTGCCAGCAGCCACTCCGGACAGAGCAATCAGCCCCAGCATTTT.